Described below is a single T cell receptor beta chain sequence and its context. Its antigen remains unidentified. The V end lost 1 base, the J end lost 7 bases, and 8 bases lay between the germline ends. Per the germline V gene, CDR1 is SGHAT and CDR2 is FQNNGV. CDR3 length equals 14 residues. This sample stems from a study of graft-versus-host responses after intestinal transplantation. Study-level background: Each of the recipients got a multivisceral, liver-intestinal, or isolated intestinal transplant.

TCRdb keeps only in-frame clones here, not all; method: immunoSEQ multiplex PCR. The sample comprises around 95,000 clones, more than 75% of which are singletons, and around 0.98% rests with the top ten. The input for sequencing was unstimulated CD4+ T cells sorted from spleen or lymph node cells, taken before transplant. The receptor comes from a human donor who was the organ donor for an intestinal transplant. The chain combines TRBV11-2 with TRBJ1-6; D is possibly TRBD1 (6 bases). This chain's CDR3 is CASSLGTENSPLHF. The CDR3 bases are TGTGCCAGCAGCTTAGGGACAGAGAATTCACCCCTCCACTTT.